Shown below are 11 T cell receptor beta chains from a single sample sequenced in a study of T cells after yellow fever vaccination. MiXCR, run by TCRdb on the 5' RACE reads, gives a single entry per CDR3 protein. The sample carries 150,000 to 200,000 distinct CDR3 sequences, roughly 9% recorded once. The specimen comprised CD8+ T cells sorted from PBMCs, sampled 45 days after the yellow fever booster vaccination. The receptors were gathered from a man between 18 and 29 years old who received the YFV17D yellow fever vaccine.

This clonotype was counted a few times. The chain uses TRBV6-5 and TRBJ1-4; D remains ambiguous. Trimming took off 10 bases at V and 0 bases at J, with 21 bases between the two ends. This CDR3 has 17 residues. The germline V gene has CDR1 MNHEY and CDR2 SVGAGI. As DNA, the CDR3 is TGTGCCACCACACCCGAGGGTCGGATCGCAACTAATGAAAAACTGTTTTTT. Its protein is CATTPEGRIATNEKLFF.

This clonotype was detected ten times or more. This sequence joins TRBV7-6 and TRBJ2-3; D may be TRBD2 (7 bases). Deletions cut 5 bases from V and 11 bases from J, with 14 bases between. The CDR3 has 12 residues. Germline lookup yields CDR1 SGHVS and CDR2 FNYEAQ. CDR3 amino acids: CASSPGGGRQYF. The CDR3 nucleotides are TGTGCCAGCAGCCCTGGGGGGGGCCGGCAGTATTTT.

V is TRBV7-9 and J is TRBJ2-5; 7 nucleotides line up with TRBD1. Germline CDR1 and CDR2: SEHNR and FQNEAQ (reference sequence). The trim removed 7 bases at V and 3 bases at J, leaving 8 bases unmatched. The CDR3 has 14 amino acids. CDR3 loop: CASTRPGTEETQYF. The CDR3 nucleotides are TGTGCCAGCACCCGTCCCGGGACAGAAGAGACCCAGTACTTC.

This clonotype was found many times. This sequence joins TRBV6-5 and TRBJ2-7, with 9 bases identical to TRBD1. V was clipped by 7 bases and J by 7 bases; unmatched bases: 17. The germline CDR1 and CDR2 sequences are MNHEY and SVGAGI. CDR3 size: 16 residues. The CDR3 DNA reads TGTGCCAGCATAAGGCGCCCGGGACAGGGAGCGGGAGAGCAGTACTTC. Amino acids: CASIRRPGQGAGEQYF.

There are a few counts of this clonotype. CDR3 DNA sequence: TGTGCCAGCAGCTTAGTAGGGTCCAATGAGCAGTTCTTC. As protein: CASSLVGSNEQFF. V usage is TRBV7-2 and J usage is TRBJ2-1; D unclear. The germline V gene has CDR1 SGHTA and CDR2 FQGNSA. The V and J ends lost 1 base and 6 bases respectively, with 7 bases between them. The CDR3 consists of 13 residues.

This clonotype has only a few counts. The rearrangement links TRBV6-2 or TRBV6-3 to TRBJ2-2, with a weak D call TRBD1 (6 bases). This CDR3 has 16 amino acids. Trimming left V 6 bases short and J 4 bases short, with 18 bases between. Germline CDR1 is MNHEY and CDR2 is SVGEGT. In nucleotides, the CDR3 is TGTGCCAGCAGGAGACTGGGGGCGCCGGGCACCGGGGAGCTGTTTTTT. This sequence encodes CASRRLGAPGTGELFF.

The chain couples TRBV6-2 or TRBV6-3 to TRBJ1-1, with 11 bases fitting TRBD1. With 6 bases clipped from V and 6 bases from J, the junction kept 6 bases outside the gene matches. The germline V gene encodes CDR1 MNHEY and CDR2 SVGEGT. This CDR3 comprises 14 residues. The CDR3 sequence: CASRDRGLGAEAFF. DNA of the CDR3: TGTGCCAGCAGGGACAGGGGGCTCGGCGCTGAAGCTTTCTTT.

This rearrangement joins TRBV7-2 to TRBJ1-2; the D gene is possibly TRBD1 (5 bases). This CDR3 is 13 amino acids long. In germline, CDR1 is SGHTA, CDR2 FQGNSA. The germline V and J ends were trimmed by 5 bases and 4 bases, with 11 bases remaining between them. CDR3 sequence (DNA): TGTGCCAGCAGCCGGGGGGGGAGCTATGGCTACACCTTC. Residues: CASSRGGSYGYTF.

This clonotype was seen a few times. The chain employs TRBV9 and TRBJ1-2, with D tentatively TRBD1 (6 bases). CDR3 length: 14 residues. CDR1 and CDR2 (germline): SGDLS, YYNGEE. With 4 bases removed from V and 4 bases from J, the gap between germline ends came to 14 bases. The CDR3 loop is CASSRGQPLYGYTF. In nucleotides, the CDR3 is TGTGCCAGCAGCCGGGGACAACCGCTCTATGGCTACACCTTC.

In this sample, this clonotype turned up a few times. The chain employs TRBV4-1 and TRBJ1-6, with 10 bases fitting TRBD1. V was pared by 4 bases and J by 13 bases, with 7 bases of the junction left unmatched. Germline CDR1 is MGHRA and CDR2 is YSYEKL. The CDR3 loop spans 14 amino acids. The CDR3 coding sequence is TGCGCCAGCAGCCTGGGACAGGGGAACGGGCCCCTCCACTTT. Translating gives CASSLGQGNGPLHF.

The sample holds a few counts of this clonotype. This sequence joins TRBV4-1 and TRBJ2-3, with D uncertain. Deletions cut 4 bases from V and 3 bases from J, with 8 bases between. Germline assignment: CDR1 MGHRA and CDR2 YSYEKL. The CDR3 spans 13 residues. CDR3 region: CASSPVVTDTQYF. DNA of the CDR3: TGCGCCAGCAGCCCAGTAGTAACAGATACGCAGTATTTT.